The source of this T cell receptor beta chain is a study of prognosis after radiotherapy for stage I lung cancer. Background on the study: Radiotherapy was SBRT in 3 to 5 fractions with a biologically effective dose of at least 100 Gy.

Peripheral blood, 6 to 7.5 milliliters per draw, was collected at each of two time points. Study-wide points: There was a fall in unique TCR clone counts after stereotactic body radiation therapy, median about 10,000 versus 6,900.

V lost 6 bases to trimming and J lost 12 bases, with 14 bases between them. Germline CDR1 and CDR2: DFQATT and SNEGSKA (reference sequence). The CDR3 covers 10 residues. Of note for this clonotype: Its cognate antigen is unknown.

It was by two-round multiplex PCR that TCR beta CDR3 was amplified from genomic DNA. Primers specific to each TRBV and TRBJ gene drove first-round PCR. One entry per CDR3 protein results from TCRdb running MiXCR on the multiplex PCR reads. The table includes fewer than 40,000 distinct CDR3 sequences, under 40% detected once. The rearrangement joins TRBV20-1 to TRBJ1-1, with D unresolved. The sample in question was PBMCs, obtained before or after stereotactic body radiation therapy (not recorded which). This TCR derives from a donor over 45 with non-small cell lung cancer. CDR3 coding DNA: TGCAGTGCCCATTTGATGGAATCTTTCTTT. Translated: CSAHLMESFF.